This T cell receptor (beta chain) came from a study of blood T cell repertoires in COVID-19. For the study at large: The United States, Italy and Spain provided the acute and convalescent COVID-19 samples.

The CDR3 is 14 amino acids. Germline CDR1 reads LGHDT; CDR2 reads YNNKEL (reference sequence). J was trimmed by 5 bases and V by 4 bases; bases with no gene match: 4. Data came from immunoSEQ multiplex PCR; TCRdb stores just in-frame clones and leaves some out. The data hold 120,000 to 150,000 clones, with 80% to 90% observed a single time. The sequence came from a woman aged 45-65 years in a cohort sampled during active or convalescent COVID-19. Sequenced input: peripheral blood. The chain couples TRBV3-1 (or the pseudogene TRBV3-2) to TRBJ1-1; 10 bases line up with TRBD1. The CDR3 DNA sequence: TGTGCCAGCAGCCCGGGACAGGGGAGGACTGAAGCTTTCTTT. Translation: CASSPGQGRTEAFF.